This T cell receptor beta chain originates from a study of blood T cell repertoires in COVID-19. Turning to the study itself: Samples of COVID-19 (acute and convalescent) were obtained from the United States, Italy and Spain. T cells, B-cell-depleted T cells, or PBMCs supplied cDNA or gDNA.

Germline CDR1 MNHEY, CDR2 SVGEGT. The CDR3 is 17 amino acids. J lost 8 bases, V lost 7 bases, and 20 bases had no gene match. Followed longitudinally, the Seattle patients had been enrolled during active infection. Authors' processing steps: Nucleated cell number was recorded as an estimate derived from reference gene primer amplification. Using immunoSEQ multiplex PCR, the repertoire was profiled, and TCRdb retains in-frame clones only, with some absent. Clone size and the V and J calls come from that table; the DNA yielded D and trimming. This table holds over 85,000 clones, roughly 92% found once. The chain recombines TRBV6-2 or TRBV6-3 with TRBJ2-1; 7 nucleotides match TRBD2. This TCR was recovered from a woman aged 45-65 years with COVID-19, enrolled during active disease. Sequencing used peripheral blood. The CDR3 region is CASTPPQRGTFRDEQFF. The CDR3 nucleotides are TGTGCCAGCACCCCCCCCCAGCGGGGTACCTTCCGCGATGAGCAGTTCTTC.